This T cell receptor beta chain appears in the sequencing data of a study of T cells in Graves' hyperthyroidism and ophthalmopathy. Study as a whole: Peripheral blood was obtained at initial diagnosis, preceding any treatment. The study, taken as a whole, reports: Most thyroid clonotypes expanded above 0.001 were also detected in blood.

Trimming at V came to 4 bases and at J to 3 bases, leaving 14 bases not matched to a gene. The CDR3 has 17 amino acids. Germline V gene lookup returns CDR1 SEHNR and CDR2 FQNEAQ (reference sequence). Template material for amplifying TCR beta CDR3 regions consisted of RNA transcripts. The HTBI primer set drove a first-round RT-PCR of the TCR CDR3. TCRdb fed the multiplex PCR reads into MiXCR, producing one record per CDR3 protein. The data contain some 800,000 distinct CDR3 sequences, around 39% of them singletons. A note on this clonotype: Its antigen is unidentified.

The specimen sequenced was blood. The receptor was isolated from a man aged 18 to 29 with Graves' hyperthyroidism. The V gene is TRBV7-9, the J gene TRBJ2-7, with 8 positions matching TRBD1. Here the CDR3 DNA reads TGTGCCAGCAGCTCCGAGCAGTGGACAGGGAGATTCTACGAGCAGTACTTC. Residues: CASSSEQWTGRFYEQYF.